The present entry profiles one T cell receptor beta chain with its context. The data are from a study of cytomegalovirus exposure and HLA in healthy donors. Primers for the PCR totalled 60 Vbeta and 13 Jbeta. Sequenced by immunoSEQ multiplex PCR; TCRdb stores in-frame clones only, minus some. The sample lists about 200,000 clones, about 81% seen once, with 6% to 8% in the top ten. The CDR3 length is 15 residues. V lost 4 bases and J lost 0; bases outside the gene matches: 3. Germline CDR1 is MNHNS and CDR2 is SASEGT. The chain employs TRBV6-1 and TRBJ2-1; 7 bases agree with TRBD2. The source material was PBMCs. The TCR sequence derives from a woman aged 45-60 years in good health and CMV-seropositive. Here the CDR3 reads CASSVGGSSYNEQFF. For the CDR3, the DNA is TGTGCCAGCAGTGTGGGCGGGAGCTCCTACAATGAGCAGTTCTTC.